These 21 T cell receptor beta chains share one sample of origin, sequenced in a study of shared clonotypes between healthy human individuals. The protocol was immunoSEQ multiplex PCR, while the TCRdb copy is restricted to in-frame clones and leaves out a portion. The data show roughly 2.5 million clones, approximately 94% seen once. Material: naive CD4+ T cells sorted from blood. Subset reported: CD45RA+ positively selected. These receptors originate from a man younger than 35 in good health.

J is TRBJ1-1 and V is TRBV29-1, with 7 bases fitting TRBD1. CDR3 size: 11 residues. Germline trimming cut 7 bases from V and 5 bases from J; bases unmatched to any gene: 4. CDR1 is SQVTM, CDR2 ANQGSEA, per germline. CDR3 sequence reads: CSGSGGTEAFF. The CDR3 DNA sequence: TGCAGCGGGTCAGGGGGAACTGAAGCTTTCTTT.

In this sample, this clone turned up once. The CDR3 here is CASSPSQGARYGYTF. The CDR3 nucleotides are TGCGCCAGCAGCCCATCACAGGGGGCTAGGTATGGCTACACCTTC. The V gene is TRBV4-1, the J gene TRBJ1-2; TRBD1 agrees at 9 bases. Germline CDR1 and CDR2: MGHRA and YSYEKL. CDR3 length: 15 residues. V dropped 4 bases and J dropped 5; count of bases not matched to a gene: 8.

This chain uses TRBV18 with TRBJ2-2, with 9 bases identical to TRBD1. J gave up 1 base and V 3 bases, and 9 bases lay outside the gene matches. Per germline, CDR1 KGHSH and CDR2 LQKENI. The CDR3 consists of 18 residues. This CDR3 reads CASSPAGTGTLNTGELFF. CDR3 coding DNA: TGTGCCAGCTCACCTGCCGGGACAGGGACTTTGAACACCGGGGAGCTGTTTTTT.

This clone was observed a single time. The chain uses TRBV19 and TRBJ2-4; weak D call: TRBD1 (5 bases). CDR1 LNHDA and CDR2 SQIVND come from the germline V gene (reference sequence). The CDR3 covers 14 residues. Trimming took off 1 base at V and 7 bases at J, with 11 bases between the two ends. The CDR3 DNA reads TGTGCCAGTAGTATAGCCAGGGATACCAACATTCAGTACTTC. It yields the protein CASSIARDTNIQYF.

The chain carries TRBV2 and TRBJ1-4; D is perhaps TRBD1 (5 bases). Germline V gene lookup returns CDR1 SNHLY and CDR2 FYNNEI. V was trimmed by 6 bases and J by 7 bases, leaving 15 bases between them. The CDR3 sequence is 14 residues long. The DNA for the CDR3 is TGTGCCAGCAGGCCCAGGGTTGTGCGTGAAAAACTGTTTTTT. It codes for CASRPRVVREKLFF. The full variable domain, in which reference TRBV2 and TRBJ1-4 provide the parts outside the CDR3, is EPEVTQTPSHQVTQMGQEVILRCVPISNHLYFYWYRQILGQKVEFLVSFYNNEISEKSEIFDDQFSVERPDGSNFTLKIRSTKLEDSAMYFCASRPRVVREKLFFGSGTQLSVL.

The chain links TRBV5-3 to TRBJ2-3; 7 bases map to TRBD1. TRBV5-3 is an ORF, with its function uncertain. The CDR3 is made up of 15 amino acids. Trimming took 0 bases from V and 6 from J; bases not matched to a gene: 7. This CDR3 is CARSLEGGDEDTQYF. DNA of the CDR3: TGTGCCAGAAGCTTGGAAGGGGGCGATGAGGATACGCAGTATTTT.

The J gene is TRBJ2-3, the V gene TRBV10-3; weak D call: TRBD2 (5 bases). Germline V gives CDR1 ENHRY, CDR2 SYGVKD. The CDR3 spans 13 residues. V lost 4 bases, J lost 0 bases, and 5 bases lay in between. CDR3 DNA: TGTGCCATCAGTGGGACTAGCACAGATACGCAGTATTTT. Amino acids: CAISGTSTDTQYF.

The J gene is TRBJ2-5, the V gene TRBV18; perhaps D is TRBD1 or TRBD2 (6 bases each). Germline V gene lookup returns CDR1 KGHSH and CDR2 LQKENI. The V end lost 2 bases, the J end lost 4 bases, and 17 bases lay between the germline ends. This CDR3 contains 16 residues. CDR3: CASSPGGGFWSETQYF. The CDR3 nucleotides are TGTGCCAGCTCACCAGGAGGGGGTTTTTGGTCAGAGACCCAGTACTTC. The full variable domain, completed using reference TRBV18 and TRBJ2-5, is NAGVMQNPRHLVRRRGQEARLRCSPMKGHSHVYWYRQLPEEGLKFMVYLQKENIIDESGMPKERFSAEFPKEGPSILRIQQVVRGDSAAYFCASSPGGGFWSETQYFGPGTRLLVL.

This clone was recorded once. This rearrangement joins TRBV11-2 to TRBJ2-5; 10 bases agree with TRBD2. Per the germline V gene, CDR1 is SGHAT and CDR2 is FQNNGV. The CDR3 contains 15 residues. V gave up 6 bases and J gave up 5 bases; unmatched junction bases: 9. The DNA for the CDR3 is TGTGCCAGCAGACGAATAGCGGGAGGCTACGAGACCCAGTACTTC. It is translated as CASRRIAGGYETQYF.

V and J are TRBV18 and TRBJ2-2; 9 bases fit TRBD2. J gave up 7 bases and V 0 bases, and 9 bases lay outside the gene matches. This CDR3 has 17 amino acids. The germline CDR1 and CDR2 sequences are KGHSH and LQKENI. CDR3 protein: CASSPPLPSGTDGELFF. CDR3 nucleotides: TGTGCCAGCTCACCACCTCTCCCTAGCGGGACGGACGGGGAGCTGTTTTTT.

This clone has a single count. The V gene is TRBV9, the J gene TRBJ2-3, with 8 bases identical to TRBD2. The CDR3 is 17 residues long. The V gene's germline CDR1 is SGDLS and CDR2 YYNGEE. V was clipped by 0 bases and J by 2 bases; unmatched bases: 8. CDR3 bases: TGTGCCAGCAGCGTAGCCGGGGGGGGCACTTTCACAGATACGCAGTATTTT. Translating it yields CASSVAGGGTFTDTQYF.

This clone was seen just once. J is TRBJ2-7 and V is TRBV5-4; 11 positions match TRBD2. Germline V CDR1 and CDR2: SGHNT, YYREEE (reference sequence). The length of the CDR3 is 15 residues. V trimming: 3 bases; J trimming: 7 bases; junction bases outside the gene matches: 9. The CDR3, as DNA: TGTGCCAGCAGCTCCTTGACTAGCGGGGTTGGGGAGCAGTACTTC. It specifies CASSSLTSGVGEQYF.

This clone came up a few times. The chain links TRBV28 to TRBJ1-1; 9 nucleotides line up with TRBD1. CDR3 length: 14 residues. The ends lost 6 bases at V and 12 bases at J; junction bases unmatched: 14. Germline V CDR1 and CDR2: MDHEN, SYDVKM. The DNA for the CDR3 is TGTGCCAGCAGCCTGCCTATACCTGGACAGGGGACTTTCTTT. Translating it yields CASSLPIPGQGTFF.

V is TRBV6-1 and J is TRBJ2-1, with D unclear. V was cut by 6 bases and J by 7 bases, with 7 bases left in between. There are 11 residues in the CDR3. Germline CDR1 and CDR2: MNHNS and SASEGT. The CDR3 DNA is TGTGCCAGCAGCGCCGTTAATGAGCAGTTCTTC. This encodes CASSAVNEQFF.

The CDR3 DNA is TGTGCCAGCAGCCGTGACAGGGGCTCTGGAAACACCATATATTTT. This codes for CASSRDRGSGNTIYF. The V gene is TRBV2, the J gene TRBJ1-3, with 8 bases identical to TRBD1. This CDR3 is built from 15 residues. Per germline, CDR1 SNHLY and CDR2 FYNNEI. Trimming removed 6 bases from V and 0 bases from J; junction bases left unmatched: 4. Combining the CDR3 with reference TRBV2 and TRBJ1-3 gives the whole variable domain EPEVTQTPSHQVTQMGQEVILRCVPISNHLYFYWYRQILGQKVEFLVSFYNNEISEKSEIFDDQFSVERPDGSNFTLKIRSTKLEDSAMYFCASSRDRGSGNTIYFGEGSWLTVV.

This chain joins TRBV7-2 and TRBJ2-3; 10 bases map to TRBD2. V shed 5 bases and J 2 bases; nucleotides not matched to a gene: 4. The CDR3 consists of 15 residues. Germline lookup yields CDR1 SGHTA and CDR2 FQGNSA. CDR3 sequence reads: CASSPGTSDTDTQYF. The DNA for the CDR3 is TGTGCCAGCAGCCCCGGGACTAGCGACACAGATACGCAGTATTTT.

This rearrangement joins TRBV19 to TRBJ2-2; D is possibly TRBD2 (6 bases). The V end was cut by 7 bases, the J end by 4 bases, with 16 bases between. This CDR3 is built from 15 residues. From germline, CDR1 is LNHDA and CDR2 SQIVND (reference sequence). CDR3: CASTFSGVVTGELFF. The CDR3 region has the DNA TGTGCCAGTACCTTTTCGGGGGTAGTCACCGGGGAGCTGTTTTTT.

This rearrangement joins TRBV15 to TRBJ2-3, with a tentative D call TRBD1 (6 bases). Trimming shortened V by 1 base and J by 1 base, and 9 bases separated the two germline ends. CDR1 and CDR2 (germline): LNHNV, YYDKDF (reference sequence). The CDR3 consists of 15 residues. The CDR3 loop is CATSRGTARTDTQYF. CDR3 bases: TGTGCCACCAGCAGAGGGACAGCCCGCACAGATACGCAGTATTTT.

This clone appeared a few times. This sequence joins TRBV14 and TRBJ1-1; 8 bases fit TRBD1. Trimming took 1 base from V and 7 from J; bases not matched to a gene: 5. This CDR3 is 14 amino acids long. Germline lookup yields CDR1 SGHDN and CDR2 FVKESK. This CDR3 is CASSQGTGRGEAFF. The CDR3 DNA follows: TGTGCCAGCAGCCAAGGGACAGGGAGAGGTGAAGCTTTCTTT.

This chain connects TRBV7-9 to TRBJ2-7; 7 bases fit TRBD1. The CDR3 runs 14 residues. The J segment lost 4 bases and the V segment lost 3 bases, leaving 6 bases of the junction unmatched. CDR1 SEHNR and CDR2 FQNEAQ come from the germline V gene (reference sequence). CDR3 residues: CASSFEGARYEQYF. The CDR3 bases are TGTGCCAGCAGCTTTGAGGGGGCGAGATACGAGCAGTACTTC.

This chain uses TRBV14 with TRBJ2-7; 7 nucleotides line up with TRBD1. In germline, CDR1 is SGHDN, CDR2 FVKESK. V lost 4 bases and J lost 0; bases outside the gene matches: 6. The CDR3 has 15 residues. CDR3 amino acids: CASSLMTGSSYEQYF. The CDR3, as DNA: TGTGCCAGCAGCCTCATGACAGGGAGCTCCTACGAGCAGTACTTC.